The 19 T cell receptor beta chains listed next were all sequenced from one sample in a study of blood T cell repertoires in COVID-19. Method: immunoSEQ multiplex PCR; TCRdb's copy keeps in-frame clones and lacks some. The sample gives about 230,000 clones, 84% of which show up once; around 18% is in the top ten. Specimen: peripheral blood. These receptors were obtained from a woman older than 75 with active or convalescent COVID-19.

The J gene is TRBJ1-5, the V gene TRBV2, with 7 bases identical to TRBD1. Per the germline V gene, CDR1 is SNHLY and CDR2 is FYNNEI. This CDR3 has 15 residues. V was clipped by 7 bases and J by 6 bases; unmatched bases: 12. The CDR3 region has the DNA TGTGCCAGCACGGAAGACAGGGCGTGGGGTCAGCCCCAGCATTTT. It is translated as CASTEDRAWGQPQHF.

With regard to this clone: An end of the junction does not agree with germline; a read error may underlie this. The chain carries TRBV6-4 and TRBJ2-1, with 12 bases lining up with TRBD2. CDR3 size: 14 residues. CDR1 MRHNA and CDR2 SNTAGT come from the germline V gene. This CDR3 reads CASSSGRAYDEQFF. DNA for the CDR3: TGTGCCAGCTCTAGCGGGAGGGCCTACGATGAGCAGTTCTTC.

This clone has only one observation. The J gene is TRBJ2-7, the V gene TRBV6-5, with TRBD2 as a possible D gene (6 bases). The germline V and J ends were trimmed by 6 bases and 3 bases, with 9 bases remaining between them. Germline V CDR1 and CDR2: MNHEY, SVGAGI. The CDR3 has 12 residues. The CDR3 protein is CASSIGGYEQYF. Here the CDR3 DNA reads TGTGCCAGCAGCATCGGGGGCTACGAGCAGTACTTC.

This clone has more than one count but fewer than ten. The CDR3 spells CASSQDYGGPPYEQYF. DNA of the CDR3: TGCGCCAGCAGCCAAGATTATGGCGGGCCACCCTACGAGCAGTACTTC. The V and J genes are TRBV4-1 and TRBJ2-7; D perhaps matches TRBD2 (5 bases). The CDR3 is 16 amino acids. V was shortened by 0 bases and J by 2 bases, with 14 bases between the two germline ends. From germline, CDR1 is MGHRA and CDR2 YSYEKL.

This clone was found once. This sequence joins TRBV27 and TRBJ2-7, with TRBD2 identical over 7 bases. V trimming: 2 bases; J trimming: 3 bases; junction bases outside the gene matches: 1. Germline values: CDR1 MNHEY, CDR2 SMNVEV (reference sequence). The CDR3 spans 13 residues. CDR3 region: CASSLAGVYEQYF. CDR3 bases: TGTGCCAGCAGTTTAGCGGGAGTCTACGAGCAGTACTTC.

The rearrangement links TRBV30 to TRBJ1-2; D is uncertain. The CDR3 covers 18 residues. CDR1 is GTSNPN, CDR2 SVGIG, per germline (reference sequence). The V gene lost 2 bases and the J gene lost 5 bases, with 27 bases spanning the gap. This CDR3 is CAWSHFLMRRARVYGYTF. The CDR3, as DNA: TGTGCCTGGAGTCACTTTCTGATGAGGAGGGCGAGGGTATATGGCTACACCTTC.

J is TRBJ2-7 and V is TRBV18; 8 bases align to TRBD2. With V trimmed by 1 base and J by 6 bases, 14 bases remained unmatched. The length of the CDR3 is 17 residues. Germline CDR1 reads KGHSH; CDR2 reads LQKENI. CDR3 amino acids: CASSPLATSGRPSEQYF. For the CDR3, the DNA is TGTGCCAGCTCACCACTCGCAACCAGCGGGAGACCGAGCGAGCAGTACTTC.

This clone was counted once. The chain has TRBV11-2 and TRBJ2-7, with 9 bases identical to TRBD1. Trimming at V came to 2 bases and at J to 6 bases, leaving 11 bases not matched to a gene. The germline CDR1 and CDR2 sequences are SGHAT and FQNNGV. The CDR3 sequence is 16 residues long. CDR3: CASSLRDRAFSGEQYF. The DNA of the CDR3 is TGTGCCAGCAGCTTAAGGGACAGGGCTTTCTCTGGCGAGCAGTACTTC.

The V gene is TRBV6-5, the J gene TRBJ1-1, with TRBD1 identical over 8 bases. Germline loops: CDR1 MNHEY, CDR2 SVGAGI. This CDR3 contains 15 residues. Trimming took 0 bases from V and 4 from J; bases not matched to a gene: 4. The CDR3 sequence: CASSYSAQGATEAFF. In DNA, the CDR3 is TGTGCCAGCAGTTACTCAGCGCAGGGGGCCACTGAAGCTTTCTTT.

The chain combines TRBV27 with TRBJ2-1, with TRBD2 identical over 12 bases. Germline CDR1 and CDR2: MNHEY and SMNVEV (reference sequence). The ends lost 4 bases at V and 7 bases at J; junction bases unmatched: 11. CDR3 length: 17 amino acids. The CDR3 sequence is CASSSWTSGNVGNEQFF. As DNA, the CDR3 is TGTGCCAGCAGTTCCTGGACTAGCGGGAATGTGGGGAATGAGCAGTTCTTC.

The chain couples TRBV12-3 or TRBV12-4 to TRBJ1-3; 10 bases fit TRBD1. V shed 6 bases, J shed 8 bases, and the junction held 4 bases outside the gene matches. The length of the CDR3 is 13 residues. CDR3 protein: CASRGTGVDTIYF. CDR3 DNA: TGTGCCAGCAGAGGGACAGGGGTTGACACCATATATTTT.

In nucleotides, the CDR3 is TGTGCCAGCGGGACCGGGACACCGGCCTCTGGGGCCAACGTCCTGACTTTC. Residues: CASGTGTPASGANVLTF. The chain uses TRBV5-4 and TRBJ2-6, with a weak D call TRBD1 (6 bases). The CDR3 loop spans 17 amino acids. Germline-derived CDR1 and CDR2 are SGHNT and YYREEE (reference sequence). V was cut by 7 bases and J by 0 bases, with 17 bases left in between.

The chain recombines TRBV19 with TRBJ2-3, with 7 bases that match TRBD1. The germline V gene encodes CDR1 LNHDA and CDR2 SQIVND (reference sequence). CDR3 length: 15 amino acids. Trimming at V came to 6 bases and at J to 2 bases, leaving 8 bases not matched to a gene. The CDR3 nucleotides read TGTGCCAGTAGAGAACTCGGACAGGCCACAGATACGCAGTATTTT. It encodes CASRELGQATDTQYF.

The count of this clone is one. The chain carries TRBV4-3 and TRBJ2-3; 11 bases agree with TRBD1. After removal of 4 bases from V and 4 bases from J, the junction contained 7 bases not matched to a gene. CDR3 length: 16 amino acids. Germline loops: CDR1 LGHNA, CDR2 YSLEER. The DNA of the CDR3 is TGCGCCAGCAGCCTATGGACAGGGGGCTATGCAGATACGCAGTATTTT. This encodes CASSLWTGGYADTQYF.

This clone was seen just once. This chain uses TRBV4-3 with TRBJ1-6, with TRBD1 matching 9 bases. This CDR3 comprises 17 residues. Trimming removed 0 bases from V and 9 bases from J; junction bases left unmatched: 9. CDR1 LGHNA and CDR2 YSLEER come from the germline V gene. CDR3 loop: CASSQDPSGQGGSPLHF. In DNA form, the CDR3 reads TGCGCCAGCAGCCAAGATCCGTCGGGACAGGGTGGTTCACCCCTCCACTTT.

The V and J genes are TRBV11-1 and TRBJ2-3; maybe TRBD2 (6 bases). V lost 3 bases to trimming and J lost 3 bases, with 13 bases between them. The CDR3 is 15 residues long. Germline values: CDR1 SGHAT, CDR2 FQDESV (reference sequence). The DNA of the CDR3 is TGTGCCAGCAGCTTCGGGCCCCGGGGGACAGATACGCAGTATTTT. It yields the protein CASSFGPRGTDTQYF.

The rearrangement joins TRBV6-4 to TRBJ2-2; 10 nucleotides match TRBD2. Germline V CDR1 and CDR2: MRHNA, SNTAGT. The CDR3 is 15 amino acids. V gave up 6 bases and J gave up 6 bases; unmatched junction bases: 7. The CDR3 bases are TGTGCCAGCAGCGCTATAGCGGGGGGCCCCGGGGAGCTGTTTTTT. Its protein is CASSAIAGGPGELFF.

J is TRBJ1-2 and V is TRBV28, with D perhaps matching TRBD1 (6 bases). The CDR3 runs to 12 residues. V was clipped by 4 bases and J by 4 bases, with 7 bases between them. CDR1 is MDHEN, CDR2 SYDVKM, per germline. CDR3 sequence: CASSSGVYGYTF. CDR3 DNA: TGTGCCAGCAGTTCAGGGGTCTATGGCTACACCTTC.

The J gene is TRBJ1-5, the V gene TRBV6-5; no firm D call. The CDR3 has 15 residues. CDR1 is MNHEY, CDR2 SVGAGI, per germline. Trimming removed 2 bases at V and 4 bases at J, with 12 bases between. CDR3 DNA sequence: TGTGCCAGCAGTTACAACGGGTTTACTAATCAGCCCCAGCATTTT. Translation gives CASSYNGFTNQPQHF.